This T cell receptor (beta chain) derives from a study of blood T cell repertoires in COVID-19. Overall study: Researchers got acute and convalescent COVID-19 samples from the United States, Italy and Spain. T cells, B-cell-depleted T cells, or PBMCs provided the cDNA or gDNA that served as material.

Recruited during active infection, patients (from Seattle) were subsequently followed longitudinally. In the source study's methods: Reference gene primers were amplified, and this amplification served to estimate nucleated cell counts. Profiled with immunoSEQ multiplex PCR; TCRdb holds only in-frame clones, not every one. Clonal size and the V and J genes are those of that table, whereas D and trimming came from the DNA. The sample comprises some 350,000 clones, around 89% of which are singletons, and around 3% rests with the top ten. The TCR sequence derives from a woman aged 30 to 39 with COVID-19, enrolled during active disease. Sequencing was done on a sample of peripheral blood.

CDR3 region: CATSGGPGQGFTGELFF. Written as DNA, the CDR3 is TGTGCCACCAGTGGGGGCCCGGGACAGGGGTTTACCGGGGAGCTGTTTTTT. The V call is TRBV24-1, the J call TRBJ2-2; TRBD1 matches 10 bases. The CDR3 extends over 17 amino acids. Germline CDR1 reads KGHDR; CDR2 reads SFDVKD. V was clipped by 5 bases and J by 5 bases; unmatched bases: 10.